This passage covers 10 T cell receptor beta chains from one sample sequenced in a study of blood T cell repertoires in COVID-19 (dated by TCRdb to about 2020). The library relied on the immunoSEQ multiplex PCR assay. The source is immuneACCESS, and TCRdb retained only in-frame sequences with V and J called. Part of the clones is not carried over; for the studies checked, unresolved V genes explain less than half of this, and the remainder is unexplained. This sample gives approximately 170,000 clones in total; approximately 79% of them show up just once. The top ten clonotypes cover 19% of the sample. The sample comprised PBMCs or T cells enriched from blood (not recorded which). All receptors derive from a woman between 65 and 79 years old in a cohort exposed to, infected with or recovered from COVID-19 (not recorded which).

This clone has a single count. The chain uses TRBV28 and TRBJ1-5; maybe TRBD1 (6 bases). The V gene's germline CDR1 is MDHEN and CDR2 SYDVKM. This CDR3 is 19 amino acids long. The V and J ends lost 6 bases and 0 bases respectively, with 24 bases between them. The CDR3 DNA follows: TGTGCCAGCAGGGCTATTACAGGGAAAAGTCCGCGTAGCAATCAGCCCCAGCATTTT. It translates to CASRAITGKSPRSNQPQHF. Full variable domain (missing parts from reference TRBV28 and TRBJ1-5): DVKVTQSSRYLVKRTGEKVFLECVQDMDHENMFWYRQDPGLGLRLIYFSYDVKMKEKGDIPEGYSVSREKKERFSLILESASTNQTSMYLCASRAITGKSPRSNQPQHFGDGTRLSIL.

V is TRBV5-1 and J is TRBJ1-1; 7 nucleotides match TRBD1. The CDR3 spans 15 residues. The V and J ends lost 4 bases and 5 bases, in that order; junction bases with no gene match: 11. Germline CDR1 and CDR2: SGHRS and YFSETQ. The chain's CDR3 is CASSDDRAVGTEAFF. The CDR3 DNA sequence: TGCGCCAGCAGCGACGACAGGGCCGTGGGTACTGAAGCTTTCTTT. Based on the CDR3 plus reference TRBV5-1 and TRBJ1-1, the full variable domain is KAGVTQTPRYLIKTRGQQVTLSCSPISGHRSVSWYQQTPGQGLQFLFEYFSETQRNKGNFPGRFSGRQFSNSRSEMNVSTLELGDSALYLCASSDDRAVGTEAFFGQGTRLTVV.

The gene calls are TRBV24-1 and TRBJ2-3, with D possibly TRBD1 on 6 matching bases. V gave up 6 bases and J gave up 2 bases, with 14 bases separating them. CDR1 is KGHDR and CDR2 is SFDVKD in the germline V gene. CDR3 length equals 15 residues. The CDR3 DNA follows: TGTGCCACCAGTTCTACAGGGCTACCCACAGATACGCAGTATTTT. Protein product: CATSSTGLPTDTQYF.

The chain joins TRBV5-8 to TRBJ1-5; D is undetermined. CDR1 and CDR2 from the germline V gene are SGHTS and YDEGEE. V lost 6 bases to trimming and J lost 4 bases, with 11 bases between them. CDR3 length equals 13 residues. The DNA for the CDR3 is TGTGCCAGCATGCTAGGAGGGAATCAGCCCCAGCATTTT. Translated: CASMLGGNQPQHF.

This chain joins TRBV28 and TRBJ2-2, with 12 bases that match TRBD1. V was pared by 10 bases and J by 6 bases, with 21 bases of the junction left unmatched. The CDR3 extends over 19 amino acids. Germline V gene lookup returns CDR1 MDHEN and CDR2 SYDVKM. For the CDR3, the DNA is TGTGCCACCCGGTCGGGACAGGGGGCAACGGGAGGCGCCTCCGGGGAGCTGTTTTTT. Protein sequence: CATRSGQGATGGASGELFF.

V is TRBV2 and J is TRBJ1-2; 11 bases fit TRBD1. From germline, CDR1 is SNHLY and CDR2 FYNNEI. The length of the CDR3 is 15 residues. V gave up 8 bases and J gave up 0 bases; unmatched junction bases: 5. CDR3 nucleotides: TGTGCCAGCGGACAGGGGGCGTCGACTAACTATGGCTACACCTTC. Translating it yields CASGQGASTNYGYTF.

This chain links TRBV19 with TRBJ2-1, with 14 bases identical to TRBD2. Germline V gene data show CDR1 as LNHDA and CDR2 as SQIVND (reference sequence). Trimming cost V 6 bases and J 8 bases; bases outside gene matches: 9. The CDR3 runs 16 residues. The CDR3 DNA follows: TGTGCCAGTAGGGGACTAGCGGGAGCAATGGGAGATGAGCAGTTCTTC. Protein product: CASRGLAGAMGDEQFF. The full variable domain, rest sourced from reference TRBV19 and TRBJ2-1, is DGGITQSPKYLFRKEGQNVTLSCEQNLNHDAMYWYRQDPGQGLRLIYYSQIVNDFQKGDIAEGYSVSREKKESFPLTVTSAQKNPTAFYLCASRGLAGAMGDEQFFGPGTRLTVL.

V and J are TRBV7-3 and TRBJ2-1; 7 bases fit TRBD1. CDR1 and CDR2 from the germline V gene are SGHTA and FQGTGA. The CDR3 has 13 residues. With V trimmed by 3 bases and J by 7 bases, 3 bases remained unmatched. The CDR3 is CASSFDRENEQFF. Written as DNA, the CDR3 is TGTGCCAGCAGCTTTGACAGGGAAAATGAGCAGTTCTTC.

This clone was observed a handful of times. The chain recombines TRBV28 with TRBJ2-1, with 10 positions matching TRBD2. The germline V gene encodes CDR1 MDHEN and CDR2 SYDVKM. The length of the CDR3 is 14 residues. Trimming cost V 6 bases and J 2 bases; bases outside gene matches: 1. The CDR3 spells CASRTSGPYNEQFF. The CDR3 coding sequence is TGTGCCAGCAGGACTAGCGGGCCCTACAATGAGCAGTTCTTC. The full variable domain, completed using reference TRBV28 and TRBJ2-1, is DVKVTQSSRYLVKRTGEKVFLECVQDMDHENMFWYRQDPGLGLRLIYFSYDVKMKEKGDIPEGYSVSREKKERFSLILESASTNQTSMYLCASRTSGPYNEQFFGPGTRLTVL.

This clone appeared once. The chain joins TRBV5-8 to TRBJ2-1; TRBD2 matches 11 bases. The junction had 6 bases not matched to a gene; V was cut back by 2 bases and J by 8 bases. The CDR3 totals 15 residues. In germline, CDR1 is SGHTS, CDR2 YDEGEE. The CDR3 loop reads CASSLGTSGYDEQFF. The CDR3 bases are TGTGCCAGCAGCTTAGGGACTAGCGGTTACGATGAGCAGTTCTTC.